One sample yielded the 8 T cell receptor beta chains listed below, sequenced in a study of blood T cell repertoires in COVID-19. Data came from immunoSEQ multiplex PCR; TCRdb stores just in-frame clones and leaves some out. The sample lists a few hundred thousand clones, around 88% seen once, with about 0.8% in the top ten. Material: peripheral blood. The receptors shown here come from a man between 25 and 39 years old with acute or convalescent COVID-19.

The genes are TRBV7-9 and TRBJ1-4; D remains unclear. Trimming shortened V by 3 bases and J by 8 bases, and 7 bases separated the two germline ends. The CDR3 is 12 amino acids. Looked up from germline, CDR1 is SEHNR and CDR2 is FQNEAQ (reference sequence). Here the CDR3 DNA reads TGTGCCAGCAGCTTTTTAGCCGAAAAACTGTTTTTT. Translation gives CASSFLAEKLFF.

The rearrangement links TRBV6-6 to TRBJ2-7, with D perhaps matching TRBD2 (6 bases). V was clipped by 6 bases and J by 4 bases, with 13 bases between them. Looked up from germline, CDR1 is MNHNY and CDR2 is SVGAGI (reference sequence). The CDR3 covers 13 residues. Written as DNA, the CDR3 is TGTGCCAGCAGCGCCGGGACTTTTTACGAGCAGTACTTC. Its protein product is CASSAGTFYEQYF.

CDR3 nucleotide sequence: TGTGCCAGCAGTTTATCCCGACAGGGGGCCGGGGAGCTGTTTTTT. Translation: CASSLSRQGAGELFF. The V call is TRBV28, the J call TRBJ2-2; TRBD1 matches at 9 bases. V lost 1 base, J lost 6 bases, and 3 bases stayed unmatched. Germline V gene lookup returns CDR1 MDHEN and CDR2 SYDVKM. The CDR3 length is 15 residues.

The CDR3 region is CASSLGQDNSPLHF. CDR3 in DNA: TGTGCCAGCAGCTTGGGACAGGATAATTCACCCCTCCACTTT. V gene TRBV11-2 combines with J gene TRBJ1-6; the match to TRBD1 covers 8 bases. V lost 3 bases and J lost 5; bases outside the gene matches: 0. The germline gives CDR1 SGHAT, CDR2 FQNNGV. The CDR3 is 14 amino acids.

J is TRBJ2-3 and V is TRBV6-5; the D gene is possibly TRBD1 (6 bases). The CDR3 spans 14 residues. Looked up from germline, CDR1 is MNHEY and CDR2 is SVGAGI. The V and J ends lost 7 bases and 0 bases respectively, with 11 bases between them. As DNA, the CDR3 is TGTGCCAGCATGAGGGGACACAGCACAGATACGCAGTATTTT. It codes for CASMRGHSTDTQYF.

V is TRBV18 and J is TRBJ2-7, with D perhaps TRBD2 (6 bases). This CDR3 is 14 amino acids long. The V end lost 2 bases, the J end lost 6 bases, and 14 bases lay between the germline ends. Looked up from germline, CDR1 is KGHSH and CDR2 is LQKENI. Here the CDR3 DNA reads TGTGCCAGCTCACCAGGAACTAGCTTCGCCGAGCAGTACTTC. Translated: CASSPGTSFAEQYF.

This chain connects TRBV2 to TRBJ2-3; D perhaps matches TRBD1 (6 bases). The V end lost 0 bases, the J end lost 11 bases, and 15 bases lay between the germline ends. This CDR3 spans 14 amino acids. CDR1 and CDR2 (germline): SNHLY, FYNNEI. The CDR3 nucleotides are TGTGCCAGCAGTGAAGCGCTAGGGACACCTAAGCAGTATTTT. It translates to CASSEALGTPKQYF. Full variable domain (rest looked up from reference TRBV2 and TRBJ2-3): EPEVTQTPSHQVTQMGQEVILRCVPISNHLYFYWYRQILGQKVEFLVSFYNNEISEKSEIFDDQFSVERPDGSNFTLKIRSTKLEDSAMYFCASSEALGTPKQYFGPGTRLTVL.

The rearrangement uses TRBV28 and TRBJ1-2, with D unclear. From germline, CDR1 is MDHEN and CDR2 SYDVKM. CDR3 length: 12 residues. V gave up 6 bases and J gave up 6 bases, with 11 bases separating them. This chain's CDR3 is CASREGVDGYTF. The CDR3 DNA reads as TGTGCCAGCAGGGAAGGAGTAGATGGCTACACCTTC.